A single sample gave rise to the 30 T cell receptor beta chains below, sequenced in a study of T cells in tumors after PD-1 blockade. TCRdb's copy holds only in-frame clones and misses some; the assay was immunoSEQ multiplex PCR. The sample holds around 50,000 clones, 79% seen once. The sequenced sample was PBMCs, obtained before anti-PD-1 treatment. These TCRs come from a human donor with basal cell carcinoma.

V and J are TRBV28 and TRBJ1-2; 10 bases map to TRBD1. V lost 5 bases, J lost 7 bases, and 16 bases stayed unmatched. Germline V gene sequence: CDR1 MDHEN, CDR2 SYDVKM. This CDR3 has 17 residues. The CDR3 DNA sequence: TGTGCCAGCAGTCCACCGGGACAGGGGTCCTTTGGGGGTGGCTACACCTTC. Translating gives CASSPPGQGSFGGGYTF.

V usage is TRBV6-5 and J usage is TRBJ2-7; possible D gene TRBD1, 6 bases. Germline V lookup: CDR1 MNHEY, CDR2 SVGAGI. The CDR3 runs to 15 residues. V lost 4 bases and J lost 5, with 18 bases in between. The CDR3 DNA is TGTGCCAGCAGTTCGGTCCGGCAGGGGAGCCACGAGCAGTACTTC. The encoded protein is CASSSVRQGSHEQYF.

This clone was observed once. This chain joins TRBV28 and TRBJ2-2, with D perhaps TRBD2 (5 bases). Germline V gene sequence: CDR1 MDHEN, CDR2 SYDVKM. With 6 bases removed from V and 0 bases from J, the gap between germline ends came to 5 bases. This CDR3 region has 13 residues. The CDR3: CASRTTNTGELFF. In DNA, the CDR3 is TGTGCCAGCAGGACTACGAACACCGGGGAGCTGTTTTTT.

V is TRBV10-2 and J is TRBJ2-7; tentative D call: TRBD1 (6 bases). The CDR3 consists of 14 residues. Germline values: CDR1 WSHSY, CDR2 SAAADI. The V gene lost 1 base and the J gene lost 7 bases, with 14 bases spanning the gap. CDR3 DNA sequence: TGCGCCAGCAGTGAGTTCCGGGACACCTCTGAGCAGTACTTC. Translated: CASSEFRDTSEQYF.

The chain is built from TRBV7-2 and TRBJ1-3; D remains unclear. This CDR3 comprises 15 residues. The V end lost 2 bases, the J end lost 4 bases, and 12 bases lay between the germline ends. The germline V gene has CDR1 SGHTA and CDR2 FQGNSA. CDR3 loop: CASSLNPGGGNTIYF. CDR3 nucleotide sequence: TGTGCCAGCAGCTTAAACCCGGGTGGCGGAAACACCATATATTTT.

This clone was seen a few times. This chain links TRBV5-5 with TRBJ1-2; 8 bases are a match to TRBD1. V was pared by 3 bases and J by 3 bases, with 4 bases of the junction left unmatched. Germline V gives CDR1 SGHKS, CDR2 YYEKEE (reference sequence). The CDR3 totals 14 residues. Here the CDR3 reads CASSSGQGDYGYTF. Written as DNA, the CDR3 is TGTGCCAGCAGCTCAGGACAGGGTGACTATGGCTACACCTTC.

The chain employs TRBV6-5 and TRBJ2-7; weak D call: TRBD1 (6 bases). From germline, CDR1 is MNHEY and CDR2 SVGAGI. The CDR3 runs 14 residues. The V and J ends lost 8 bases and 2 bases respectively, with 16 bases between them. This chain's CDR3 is CASRRSGDAYEQYF. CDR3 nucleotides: TGTGCCAGCCGCCGTTCAGGGGACGCCTACGAGCAGTACTTC.

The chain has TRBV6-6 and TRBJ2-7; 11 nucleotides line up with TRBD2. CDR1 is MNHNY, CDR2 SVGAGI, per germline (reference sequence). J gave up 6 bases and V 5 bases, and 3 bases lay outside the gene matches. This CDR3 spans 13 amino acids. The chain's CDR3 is CASSPSGRREQYF. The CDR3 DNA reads TGTGCCAGCAGTCCTAGCGGGAGGCGCGAGCAGTACTTC.

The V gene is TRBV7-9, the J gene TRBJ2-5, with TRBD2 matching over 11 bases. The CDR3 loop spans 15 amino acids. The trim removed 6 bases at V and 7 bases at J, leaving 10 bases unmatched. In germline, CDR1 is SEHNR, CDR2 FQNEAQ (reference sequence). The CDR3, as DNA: TGTGCCAGCAGTGGGACTAGCGGAGGGACGGGGACCCAGTACTTC. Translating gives CASSGTSGGTGTQYF.

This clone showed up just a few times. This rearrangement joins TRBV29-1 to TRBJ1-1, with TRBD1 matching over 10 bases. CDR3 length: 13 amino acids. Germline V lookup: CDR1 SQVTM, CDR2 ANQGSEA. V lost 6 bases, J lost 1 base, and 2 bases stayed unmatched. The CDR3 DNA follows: TGCAGCGTGCGACAGGGGGCGAACACTGAAGCTTTCTTT. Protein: CSVRQGANTEAFF.

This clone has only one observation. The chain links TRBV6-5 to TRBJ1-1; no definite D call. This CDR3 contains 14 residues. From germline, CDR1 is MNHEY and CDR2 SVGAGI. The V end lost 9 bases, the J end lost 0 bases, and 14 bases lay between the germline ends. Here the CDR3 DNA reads TGTGCCAGTTGGGCGGGCTTCATGAACACTGAAGCTTTCTTT. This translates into CASWAGFMNTEAFF.

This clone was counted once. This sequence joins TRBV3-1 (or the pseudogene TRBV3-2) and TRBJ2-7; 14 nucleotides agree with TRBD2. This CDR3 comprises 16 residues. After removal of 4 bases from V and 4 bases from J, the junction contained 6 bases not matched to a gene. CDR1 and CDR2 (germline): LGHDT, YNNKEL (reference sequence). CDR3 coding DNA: TGTGCCAGCAGCCCATTGACTAGCGGGAGGGGTTACGAGCAGTACTTC. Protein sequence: CASSPLTSGRGYEQYF.

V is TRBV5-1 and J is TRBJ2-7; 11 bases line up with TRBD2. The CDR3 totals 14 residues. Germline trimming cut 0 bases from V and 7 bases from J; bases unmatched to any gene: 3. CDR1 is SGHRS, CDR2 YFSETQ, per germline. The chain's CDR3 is CASSLGLAGGEQYF. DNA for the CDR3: TGCGCCAGCAGCTTGGGGCTAGCGGGGGGTGAGCAGTACTTC.

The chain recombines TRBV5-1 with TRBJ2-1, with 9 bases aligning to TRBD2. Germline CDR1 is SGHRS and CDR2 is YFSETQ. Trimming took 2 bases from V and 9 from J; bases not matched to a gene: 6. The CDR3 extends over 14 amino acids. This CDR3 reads CASSFGGRALEQFF. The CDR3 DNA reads TGCGCCAGCAGCTTCGGCGGGAGGGCCCTTGAGCAGTTCTTC.

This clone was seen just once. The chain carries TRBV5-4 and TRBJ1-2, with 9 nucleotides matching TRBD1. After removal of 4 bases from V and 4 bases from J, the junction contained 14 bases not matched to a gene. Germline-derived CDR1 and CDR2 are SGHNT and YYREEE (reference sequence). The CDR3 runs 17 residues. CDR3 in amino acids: CASSQSTQAQGAYGYTF. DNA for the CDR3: TGTGCCAGCAGCCAATCAACCCAGGCACAGGGGGCCTATGGCTACACCTTC.

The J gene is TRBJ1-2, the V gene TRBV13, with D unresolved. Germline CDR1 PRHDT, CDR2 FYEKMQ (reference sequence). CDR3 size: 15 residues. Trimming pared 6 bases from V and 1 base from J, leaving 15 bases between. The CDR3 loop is CASRFWRRGNYGYTF. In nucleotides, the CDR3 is TGTGCCAGCAGATTTTGGAGGCGGGGTAACTATGGCTACACCTTC.

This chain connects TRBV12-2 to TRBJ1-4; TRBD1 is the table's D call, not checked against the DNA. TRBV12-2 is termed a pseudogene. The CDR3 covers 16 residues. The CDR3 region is CASRLAGKGAGEKLFF. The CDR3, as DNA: TGTGCAAGTCGCTTAGCGGGAAAGGGGGCAGGTGAAAAACTGTTTTTT.

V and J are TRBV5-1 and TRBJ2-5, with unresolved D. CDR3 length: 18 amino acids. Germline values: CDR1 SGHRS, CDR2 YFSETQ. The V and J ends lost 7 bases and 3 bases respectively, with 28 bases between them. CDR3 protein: CASPLKGGAGRVEETQYF. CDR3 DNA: TGCGCCAGCCCTTTAAAGGGCGGCGCTGGTAGAGTAGAAGAGACCCAGTACTTC.

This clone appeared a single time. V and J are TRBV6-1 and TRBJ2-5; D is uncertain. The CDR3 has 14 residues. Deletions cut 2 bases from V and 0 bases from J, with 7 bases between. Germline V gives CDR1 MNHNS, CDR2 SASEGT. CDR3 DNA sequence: TGTGCCAGCAGTGAAAACAGAAACCAAGAGACCCAGTACTTC. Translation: CASSENRNQETQYF.

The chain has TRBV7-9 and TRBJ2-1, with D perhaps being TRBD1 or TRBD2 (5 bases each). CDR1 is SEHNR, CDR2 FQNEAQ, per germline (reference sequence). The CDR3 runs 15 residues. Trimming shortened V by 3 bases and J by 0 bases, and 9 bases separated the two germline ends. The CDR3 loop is CASSFRDASYNEQFF. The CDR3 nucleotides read TGTGCCAGCAGCTTCCGGGACGCCTCCTACAATGAGCAGTTCTTC.

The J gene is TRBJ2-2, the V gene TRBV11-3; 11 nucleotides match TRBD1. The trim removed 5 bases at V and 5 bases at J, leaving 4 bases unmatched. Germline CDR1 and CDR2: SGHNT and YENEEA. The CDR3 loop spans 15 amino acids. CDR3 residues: CASSAGQGDTGELFF. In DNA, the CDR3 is TGTGCCAGCAGCGCGGGACAGGGGGATACCGGGGAGCTGTTTTTT.

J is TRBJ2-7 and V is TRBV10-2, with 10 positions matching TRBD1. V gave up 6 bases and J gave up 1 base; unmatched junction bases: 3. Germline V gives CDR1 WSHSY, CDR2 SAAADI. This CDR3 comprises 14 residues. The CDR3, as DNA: TGCGCCAGCAGAGGGGGACAGGGGTCCTACGAGCAGTACTTC. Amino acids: CASRGGQGSYEQYF.

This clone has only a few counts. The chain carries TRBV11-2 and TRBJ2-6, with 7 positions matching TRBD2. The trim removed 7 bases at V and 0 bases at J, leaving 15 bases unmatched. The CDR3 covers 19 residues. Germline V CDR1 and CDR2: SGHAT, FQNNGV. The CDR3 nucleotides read TGTGCCAGCACCCCCCCTGGGGGTTGGGGGGGCTCTGGGGCCAACGTCCTGACTTTC. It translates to CASTPPGGWGGSGANVLTF.

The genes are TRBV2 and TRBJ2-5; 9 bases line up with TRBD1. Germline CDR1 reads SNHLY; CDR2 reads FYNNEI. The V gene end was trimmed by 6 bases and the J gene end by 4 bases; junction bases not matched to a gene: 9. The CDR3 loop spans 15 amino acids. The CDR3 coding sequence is TGTGCCAGCAGCTCGGACAGGGGAATAGGAGAGACCCAGTACTTC. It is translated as CASSSDRGIGETQYF. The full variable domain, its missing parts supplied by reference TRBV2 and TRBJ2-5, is EPEVTQTPSHQVTQMGQEVILRCVPISNHLYFYWYRQILGQKVEFLVSFYNNEISEKSEIFDDQFSVERPDGSNFTLKIRSTKLEDSAMYFCASSSDRGIGETQYFGPGTRLLVL.

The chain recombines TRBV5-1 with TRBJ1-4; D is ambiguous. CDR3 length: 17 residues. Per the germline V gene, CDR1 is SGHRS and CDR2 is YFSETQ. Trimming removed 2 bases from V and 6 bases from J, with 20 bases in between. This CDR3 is CASSLGPRGGFDEKLFF. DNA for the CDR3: TGCGCCAGCAGCTTAGGACCCCGAGGTGGGTTTGATGAAAAACTGTTTTTT.

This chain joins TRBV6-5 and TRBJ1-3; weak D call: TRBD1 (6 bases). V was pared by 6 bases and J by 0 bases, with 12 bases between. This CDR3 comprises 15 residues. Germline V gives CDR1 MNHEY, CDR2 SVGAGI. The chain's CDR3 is CASSRGGTSGNTIYF. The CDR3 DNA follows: TGTGCCAGCAGCCGAGGGGGGACCTCTGGAAACACCATATATTTT.

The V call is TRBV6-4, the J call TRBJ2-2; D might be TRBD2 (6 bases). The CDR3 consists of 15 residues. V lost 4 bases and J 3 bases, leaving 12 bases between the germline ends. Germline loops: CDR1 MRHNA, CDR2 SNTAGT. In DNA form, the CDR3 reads TGTGCCAGCAGTGGTAGAGGCGGGGACACCGGGGAGCTGTTTTTT. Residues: CASSGRGGDTGELFF.

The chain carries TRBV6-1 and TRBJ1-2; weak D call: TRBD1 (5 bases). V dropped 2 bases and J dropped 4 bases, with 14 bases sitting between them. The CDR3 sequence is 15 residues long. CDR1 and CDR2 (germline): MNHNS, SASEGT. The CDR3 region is CASSEQGQLPYGYTF. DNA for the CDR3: TGTGCCAGCAGTGAACAGGGCCAATTACCCTATGGCTACACCTTC.

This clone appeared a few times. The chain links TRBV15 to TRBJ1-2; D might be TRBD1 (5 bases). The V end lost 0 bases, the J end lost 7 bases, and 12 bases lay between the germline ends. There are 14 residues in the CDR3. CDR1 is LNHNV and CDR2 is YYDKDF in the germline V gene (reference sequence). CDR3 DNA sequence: TGTGCCACCAGCAGAGAGGGTGGGGGTGCTGGCTACACCTTC. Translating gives CATSREGGGAGYTF.

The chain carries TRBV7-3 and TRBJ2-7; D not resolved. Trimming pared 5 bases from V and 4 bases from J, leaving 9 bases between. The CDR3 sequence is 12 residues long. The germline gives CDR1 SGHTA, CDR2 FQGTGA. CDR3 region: CASSPRNYEQYF. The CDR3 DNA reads TGTGCCAGCAGCCCGCGGAATTACGAGCAGTACTTC.